The clone carrying this T cell receptor (beta chain) was counted a few times. What it binds is unknown. Template switching added a universal primer site, and cDNA bore unique molecular identifiers. TCRdb reprocessed the 5' RACE reads with MiXCR, giving one entry per CDR3 protein. The table lists under 1 million distinct CDR3 sequences, around 12% of them singletons. This record comes from a study of identical twins. Findings of the study overall: Insertions were reduced in abundant cord blood beta clonotypes but not in memory repertoires. Alpha sequences out of frame and shared by twins had excess low generation probability.

The ends lost 5 bases at V and 4 bases at J; junction bases unmatched: 7. The germline V gene encodes CDR1 MGHRA and CDR2 YSYEKL. CDR3 length equals 16 residues. The data were also submitted as part of a second study, on yellow fever vaccine responses in identical twins.

This rearrangement joins TRBV4-1 to TRBJ2-2, with TRBD1 matching over 10 bases. Specimen: PBMCs. The TCR comes from a woman between 18 and 30 years old in good health. This chain's CDR3 is CASSAGDRGGTGELFF. Written as DNA, the CDR3 is TGCGCCAGCAGCGCAGGGGACAGGGGCGGCACCGGGGAGCTGTTTTTT.